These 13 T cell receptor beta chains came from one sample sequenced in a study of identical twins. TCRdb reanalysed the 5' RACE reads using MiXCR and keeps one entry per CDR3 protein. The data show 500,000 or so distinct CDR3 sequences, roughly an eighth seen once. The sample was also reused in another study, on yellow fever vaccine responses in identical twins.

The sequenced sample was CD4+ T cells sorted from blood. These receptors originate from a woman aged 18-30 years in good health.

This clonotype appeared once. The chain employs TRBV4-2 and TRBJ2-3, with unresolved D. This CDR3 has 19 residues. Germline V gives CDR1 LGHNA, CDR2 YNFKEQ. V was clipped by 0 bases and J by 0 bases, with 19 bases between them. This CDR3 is CASSQDYRRFSSSTDTQYF. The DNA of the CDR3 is TGTGCCAGCAGCCAAGATTACCGACGTTTTAGTTCTAGCACAGATACGCAGTATTTT.

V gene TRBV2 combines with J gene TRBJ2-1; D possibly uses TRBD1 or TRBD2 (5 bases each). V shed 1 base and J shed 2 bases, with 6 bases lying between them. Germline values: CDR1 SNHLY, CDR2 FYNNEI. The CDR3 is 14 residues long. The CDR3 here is CASSEEGPYNEQFF. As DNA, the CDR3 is TGTGCCAGCAGTGAAGAGGGACCCTACAATGAGCAGTTCTTC.

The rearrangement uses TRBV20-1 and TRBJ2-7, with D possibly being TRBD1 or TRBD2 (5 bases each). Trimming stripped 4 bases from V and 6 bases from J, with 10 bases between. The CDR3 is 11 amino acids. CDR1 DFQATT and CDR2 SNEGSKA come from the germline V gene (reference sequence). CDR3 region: CSATGTGEQYF. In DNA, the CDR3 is TGCAGTGCTACAGGGACGGGCGAGCAGTACTTC.

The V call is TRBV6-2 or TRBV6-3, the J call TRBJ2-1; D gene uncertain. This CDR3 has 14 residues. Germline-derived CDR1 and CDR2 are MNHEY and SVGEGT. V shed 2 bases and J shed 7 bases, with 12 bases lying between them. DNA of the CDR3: TGTGCCAGCAGTTACGGCATCGGACCTAATGAGCAGTTCTTC. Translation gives CASSYGIGPNEQFF.

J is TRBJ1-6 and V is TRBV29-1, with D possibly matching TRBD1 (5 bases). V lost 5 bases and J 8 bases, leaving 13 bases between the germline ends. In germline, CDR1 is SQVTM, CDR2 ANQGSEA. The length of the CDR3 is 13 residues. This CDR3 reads CSVSRGEDSPLHF. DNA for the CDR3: TGCAGCGTTTCTAGGGGAGAAGATTCACCCCTCCACTTT. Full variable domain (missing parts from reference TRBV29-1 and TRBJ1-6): SAVISQKPSRDICQRGTSLTIQCQVDSQVTMMFWYRQQPGQSLTLIATANQGSEATYESGFVIDKFPISRPNLTFSTLTVSNMSPEDSSIYLCSVSRGEDSPLHFGNGTRLTVT.

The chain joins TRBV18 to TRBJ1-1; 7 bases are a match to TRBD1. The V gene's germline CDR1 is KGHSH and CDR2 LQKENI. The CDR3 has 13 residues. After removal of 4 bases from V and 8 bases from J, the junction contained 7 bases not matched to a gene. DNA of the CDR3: TGTGCCAGCTCACGAGGGACAGCCGGGGAAGCTTTCTTT. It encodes CASSRGTAGEAFF.

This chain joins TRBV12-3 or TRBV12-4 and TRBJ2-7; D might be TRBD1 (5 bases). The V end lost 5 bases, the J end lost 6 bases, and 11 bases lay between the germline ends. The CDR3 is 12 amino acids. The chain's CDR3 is CASSLRVGEQYF. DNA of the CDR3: TGTGCCAGCAGTCTCAGGGTAGGCGAGCAGTACTTC.

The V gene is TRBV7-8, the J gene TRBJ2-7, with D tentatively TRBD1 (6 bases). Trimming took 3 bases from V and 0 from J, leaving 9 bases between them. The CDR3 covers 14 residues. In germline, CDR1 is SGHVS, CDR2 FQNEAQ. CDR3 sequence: CASSFGQNSYEQYF. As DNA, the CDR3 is TGTGCCAGCAGCTTCGGACAGAACTCCTACGAGCAGTACTTC.

This CDR3 reads CASRPPDRARDVLTF. The DNA of the CDR3 is TGTGCCAGCAGACCCCCTGACAGGGCCCGGGACGTCCTGACTTTC. This rearrangement joins TRBV21-1 to TRBJ2-6; TRBD1 is the table's D call, not checked against the DNA. TRBV21-1 is designated a pseudogene. The CDR3 has 15 amino acids.

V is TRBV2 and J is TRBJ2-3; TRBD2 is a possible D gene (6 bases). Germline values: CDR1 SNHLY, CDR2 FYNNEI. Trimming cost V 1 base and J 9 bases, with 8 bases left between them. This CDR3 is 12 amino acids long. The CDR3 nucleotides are TGTGCCAGCAGTGAAGATACTAGCACGCAGTATTTT. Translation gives CASSEDTSTQYF.

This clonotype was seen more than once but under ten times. In DNA form, the CDR3 reads TGTGCCAGCAGTTTAGGACAGAGTGCAACTAATGAAAAACTGTTTTTT. Translated, it gives CASSLGQSATNEKLFF. This chain joins TRBV28 and TRBJ1-4, with D possibly being TRBD1 (6 bases). The CDR3 covers 16 residues. The germline gives CDR1 MDHEN, CDR2 SYDVKM. Trimming took 2 bases from V and 0 from J, leaving 10 bases between them. The entire variable domain, with the rest obtained from reference TRBV28 and TRBJ1-4, is as follows: DVKVTQSSRYLVKRTGEKVFLECVQDMDHENMFWYRQDPGLGLRLIYFSYDVKMKEKGDIPEGYSVSREKKERFSLILESASTNQTSMYLCASSLGQSATNEKLFFGSGTQLSVL.

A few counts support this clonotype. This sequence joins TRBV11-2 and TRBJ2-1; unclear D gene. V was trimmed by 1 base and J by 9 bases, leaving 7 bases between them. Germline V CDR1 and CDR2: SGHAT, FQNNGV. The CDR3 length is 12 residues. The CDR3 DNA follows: TGTGCCAGCAGCTTAGTAACTCCTGAGCAGTTCTTC. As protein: CASSLVTPEQFF.

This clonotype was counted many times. The CDR3 bases are TGTGCCAGCAGCCAAGACCCGCAGGGGGCCTCTCGGTACAATGAGCAGTTCTTC. Translation: CASSQDPQGASRYNEQFF. V gene TRBV4-2 combines with J gene TRBJ2-1, with 8 bases matching TRBD1. Unmatched junction bases numbered 11, after V lost 0 bases and J lost 4 bases. CDR1 is LGHNA and CDR2 is YNFKEQ in the germline V gene. The CDR3 extends over 18 amino acids.